Listed here are 13 T cell receptor beta chains from one sample, sequenced in a study of blood T cell repertoires in COVID-19. Generated by immunoSEQ multiplex PCR, the TCRdb table keeps only in-frame clones and is missing some. The sample shows more than 250,000 clones, about 85% of them seen only once. The specimen sequenced was PBMCs or T cells enriched from blood (not recorded which). These receptors came from a woman aged 25 to 45 who had recovered from COVID-19.

The J gene is TRBJ2-2, the V gene TRBV5-6; 8 bases map to TRBD1. CDR1 SGHDT and CDR2 YYEEEE come from the germline V gene. The CDR3 spans 15 residues. After removal of 3 bases from V and 3 bases from J, the junction contained 4 bases not matched to a gene. The CDR3 loop is CASSWGTGDTGELFF. CDR3 nucleotides: TGTGCCAGCAGCTGGGGGACAGGTGACACCGGGGAGCTGTTTTTT.

The chain uses TRBV2 and TRBJ1-2, with TRBD1 matching over 8 bases. V gave up 4 bases and J gave up 4 bases; unmatched junction bases: 8. Germline-derived CDR1 and CDR2 are SNHLY and FYNNEI. The CDR3 totals 15 residues. The CDR3 loop is CASSGGQDRVYGYTF. CDR3 nucleotides: TGTGCCAGCAGTGGGGGACAGGATAGGGTCTATGGCTACACCTTC.

This sequence joins TRBV27 and TRBJ1-4; D unclear. V was shortened by 3 bases and J by 5 bases, with 10 bases between the two germline ends. Germline CDR1 MNHEY, CDR2 SMNVEV (reference sequence). The CDR3 sequence is 14 residues long. The CDR3 sequence: CASSFYGVNEKLFF. For the CDR3, the DNA is TGTGCCAGCAGTTTTTACGGAGTAAATGAAAAACTGTTTTTT.

This clone was observed once. The V and J genes are TRBV3-1 (or the pseudogene TRBV3-2) and TRBJ2-5; the D gene is possibly TRBD2 (5 bases). The length of the CDR3 is 14 residues. Trimming shortened V by 0 bases and J by 5 bases, and 10 bases separated the two germline ends. Germline V lookup: CDR1 LGHDT, CDR2 YNNKEL (reference sequence). As DNA, the CDR3 is TGTGCCAGCAGCCAAGATCCGGGGTCGGAGACCCAGTACTTC. It is translated as CASSQDPGSETQYF.

The chain recombines TRBV21-1 with TRBJ1-1; TRBD1, as called in the table, went unchecked against the DNA. TRBV21-1 is labeled a pseudogene. This CDR3 spans 16 amino acids. The CDR3 coding sequence is TGTGCCAGCAGCAAAGCATTCCGGGACACACTCACTGAAGCTTTCTTT. It is translated as CASSKAFRDTLTEAFF.

CDR3 sequence (DNA): TGTGCCAGCAGCTTAGTTGGGCAGGGGGCAAGAGGAACTGAAGCTTTCTTT. This gives the protein CASSLVGQGARGTEAFF. V usage is TRBV7-2 and J usage is TRBJ1-1; TRBD1 aligns across 8 bases. The CDR3 consists of 17 residues. V lost 1 base and J lost 5; bases outside the gene matches: 12. Germline-derived CDR1 and CDR2 are SGHTA and FQGNSA.

This chain links TRBV9 with TRBJ1-2; tentative D call: TRBD1 (6 bases). CDR3 length: 15 amino acids. Germline V gives CDR1 SGDLS, CDR2 YYNGEE. Trimming removed 0 bases at V and 2 bases at J, with 11 bases between. The CDR3, as DNA: TGTGCCAGCAGCGTAGCAGGGGCTAGGAACTATGGCTACACCTTC. Its translation is CASSVAGARNYGYTF.

There are a few counts of this clone. V and J are TRBV5-1 and TRBJ2-2, with D possibly being TRBD2 (6 bases). Trimming cost V 6 bases and J 1 base, with 10 bases left between them. Germline CDR1 is SGHRS and CDR2 is YFSETQ. This CDR3 has 14 amino acids. CDR3 sequence: CASKGLVNTGELFF. The DNA of the CDR3 is TGCGCCAGCAAGGGACTGGTGAACACCGGGGAGCTGTTTTTT.

This clone has just a few counts. This rearrangement joins TRBV29-1 to TRBJ1-1; 8 bases align to TRBD1. The J segment lost 11 bases and the V segment lost 5 bases, leaving 19 bases of the junction unmatched. This CDR3 has 15 residues. Germline V gene sequence: CDR1 SQVTM, CDR2 ANQGSEA. This CDR3 is CSVFYVSRTGMFAFF. The CDR3 DNA follows: TGCAGCGTTTTTTACGTTTCTAGGACAGGGATGTTTGCTTTCTTT.

The chain uses TRBV20-1 and TRBJ2-3, with unresolved D. CDR1 DFQATT and CDR2 SNEGSKA come from the germline V gene (reference sequence). The V end was cut by 1 base, the J end by 6 bases, with 5 bases between. CDR3 length equals 11 residues. CDR3: CSARAADTQYF. In DNA form, the CDR3 reads TGCAGTGCTAGAGCAGCGGATACGCAGTATTTT.

The gene calls are TRBV5-1 and TRBJ2-2; 7 bases line up with TRBD1. Trimming removed 2 bases from V and 1 base from J; junction bases left unmatched: 2. Germline V gene sequence: CDR1 SGHRS, CDR2 YFSETQ. The CDR3 is 15 residues long. CDR3 bases: TGCGCCAGCAGCTTTCGGACAGGGAACACCGGGGAGCTGTTTTTT. The encoded protein is CASSFRTGNTGELFF.

This clone appeared a single time. The chain links TRBV28 to TRBJ1-5; 9 nucleotides align to TRBD1. The CDR3 is 16 amino acids. V lost 5 bases to trimming and J lost 7 bases; unmatched junction nucleotides: 12. Germline CDR1 and CDR2: MDHEN and SYDVKM. CDR3 sequence reads: CASSPTQGAREQPQHF. The CDR3 region has the DNA TGTGCCAGCAGTCCGACACAGGGGGCGCGGGAACAGCCCCAGCATTTT.

This chain uses TRBV7-9 with TRBJ1-1; no firm D call. The CDR3 sequence is 14 residues long. CDR1 SEHNR and CDR2 FQNEAQ come from the germline V gene (reference sequence). Deletions cut 0 bases from V and 6 bases from J, with 11 bases between. The CDR3 protein is CASSLAHGGPEAFF. Here the CDR3 DNA reads TGTGCCAGCAGCTTAGCGCACGGAGGGCCTGAAGCTTTCTTT.